This T cell receptor beta chain derives from a study of blood T cells in healthy people across ages. The use of a sample-barcoded 5' primer and a J-beta primer mix characterized a second PCR of about 7 to 12 cycles. TCRdb called the 5' RACE reads again in MiXCR, with one record for every CDR3 protein. The sample yields about 1.7 million distinct CDR3 sequences, 28% seen once. This clonotype was seen ten or more times. In germline, CDR1 is SEHNR, CDR2 FQNEAQ (reference sequence). Trimming took 4 bases from V and 5 from J; bases not matched to a gene: 11. CDR3 length: 15 residues. The sequencing input was blood. This sequence originates from a woman aged 25 to 39 in good health. The rearrangement joins TRBV7-9 to TRBJ2-7; 7 bases agree with TRBD1. The CDR3 region is CASSSQTGVSNEQYF. The CDR3 DNA sequence: TGTGCCAGCAGCTCACAAACAGGGGTATCCAACGAGCAGTACTTC. Using reference TRBV7-9 and TRBJ2-7 for the parts outside the CDR3, the full variable domain is DTGVSQNPRHKITKRGQNVTFRCDPISEHNRLYWYRQTLGQGPEFLTYFQNEAQLEKSRLLSDRFSAERPKGSFSTLEIQRTEQGDSAMYLCASSSQTGVSNEQYFGPGTRLTVT.